A selection of T cell receptor beta chains follows, all from one sample in a study of blood T cells in healthy people across ages. TCRdb re-derived calls from the 5' RACE reads in MiXCR, one entry per CDR3 protein. The table shows over 1,500,000 distinct CDR3 sequences, with 35% to 50% occurring only once. What was sequenced was blood. Receptors originate from a human donor in good health. CDR3s include the opening cysteine and the closing phenylalanine or tryptophan. A D gene is named only where the DNA matches it firmly.

d_call: TRBD2
j_call: TRBJ2-3
v_call: TRBV7-6
cdr3_aa: CASSLMTSGSTDTQYF

d_call: TRBD1
j_call: TRBJ1-5
v_call: TRBV4-1
cdr3_aa: CASSQPGQGRQPQHF

d_call: -
j_call: TRBJ1-4
v_call: TRBV2
cdr3_aa: CASSQQDGDEKLFF

d_call: TRBD1
j_call: TRBJ1-2
v_call: TRBV5-1
cdr3_aa: CASSLEAGGLGYGYTF

d_call: -
j_call: TRBJ1-5
v_call: TRBV29-1
cdr3_aa: CSVQTDSNQPQHF

d_call: -
j_call: TRBJ2-1
v_call: TRBV10-3
cdr3_aa: CAISHSDKNNEQFF

d_call: -
j_call: TRBJ2-5
v_call: TRBV2
cdr3_aa: CASSVREGDGDQYF

d_call: -
j_call: TRBJ2-5
v_call: TRBV6-1
cdr3_aa: CASREVQGYQETQYF

d_call: TRBD1
j_call: TRBJ2-6
v_call: TRBV20-1
cdr3_aa: CSARDRGPLGTGANVPTF

d_call: -
j_call: TRBJ2-7
v_call: TRBV27
cdr3_aa: CASSFSVTDEQYF

d_call: TRBD1
j_call: TRBJ1-2
v_call: TRBV4-1
cdr3_aa: CASSLGQGITTPYGYTF

d_call: -
j_call: TRBJ2-1
v_call: TRBV7-6
cdr3_aa: CASSLAPGSSYNEQFF

d_call: TRBD2
j_call: TRBJ2-3
v_call: TRBV24-1
cdr3_aa: CATSDPIAGDTDTQYF

d_call: TRBD2
j_call: -
v_call: TRBV4-3
cdr3_aa: CASSQDSTGGGPGYEQYF

d_call: -
j_call: TRBJ1-1
v_call: TRBV5-1
cdr3_aa: CASSFDGDTEAFF

d_call: -
j_call: TRBJ2-5
v_call: TRBV9
cdr3_aa: CASSVDGNQETQYF

d_call: -
j_call: TRBJ1-2
v_call: TRBV2
cdr3_aa: CASSQGGPHQNYGYTF

d_call: TRBD2
j_call: -
v_call: TRBV6-6
cdr3_aa: CATESGGAPYEQYF

d_call: -
j_call: TRBJ2-7
v_call: TRBV7-2
cdr3_aa: CASSKGLALSSYEQYF

d_call: -
j_call: TRBJ2-1
v_call: TRBV20-1
cdr3_aa: CSAYHGGNEQFF

d_call: TRBD2
j_call: TRBJ2-3
v_call: TRBV6-1
cdr3_aa: CASSWRVVLAGTTDTQYF

d_call: -
j_call: TRBJ1-2
v_call: TRBV2
cdr3_aa: CASSYLERSYGYTF

d_call: TRBD1
j_call: TRBJ1-5
v_call: TRBV5-1
cdr3_aa: CASSPFSGGGNQPQHF

d_call: -
j_call: TRBJ1-2
v_call: TRBV7-2
cdr3_aa: CASSLAMFLDTKGPGYTF

d_call: -
j_call: TRBJ1-2
v_call: TRBV12-3/TRBV12-4
cdr3_aa: CASSFSGPGGYTF